A single sample gave rise to the 21 T cell receptor beta chains below, sequenced in a study of molecular identifiers for immune sequencing clone quantification. One entry per CDR3 protein results from TCRdb running MiXCR on the PCR reads. The table has approximately 97,000 distinct CDR3 sequences, 35% seen once. What was sequenced was naive CD8+ T cells from blood, with Jurkat cell RNA spiked in. The subset was: FACS-sorted CD8+CD4-CCR7+CD45RA+ naive T cells. Source of these receptors: a human donor in good health. Some libraries in this study had Jurkat cell RNA spiked in.

This rearrangement joins TRBV12-5 to TRBJ2-3; D may be TRBD2 (6 bases). CDR1 is LGHNT and CDR2 is FRNRAP in the germline V gene. The CDR3 length is 15 residues. Trimming took off 8 bases at V and 5 bases at J, with 20 bases between the two ends. CDR3 in amino acids: CASCSGLPSLDTQYF. Here the CDR3 DNA reads TGTGCTAGTTGCTCGGGACTCCCGAGCCTAGATACGCAGTATTTT.

This clonotype was found a few times. At one boundary the junction diverges from the germline segment, which might be a read error. The chain links TRBV6-2 or TRBV6-3 to TRBJ2-7, with D tentatively TRBD2 (6 bases). Germline CDR1 and CDR2: MNHEY and SVGEGT. There are 10 residues in the CDR3. This CDR3 reads CASGGTSTLF. CDR3 bases: TGTGCCAGCGGTGGGACTTCAACTCTCTTC.

As for this clonotype: This could be a read error, since a much larger clone is one nucleotide away. The V call is TRBV28, the J call TRBJ2-7; 9 nucleotides agree with TRBD1. This CDR3 contains 15 residues. In germline, CDR1 is MDHEN, CDR2 SYDVKM. The J segment lost 3 bases and the V segment lost 11 bases, leaving 14 bases of the junction unmatched. The chain's CDR3 is CAGTHPGQGLYEQYF. CDR3 in DNA: TGTGCCGGCACCCATCCGGGACAGGGTCTCTACGAGCAGTACTTC.

CDR3 nucleotides: TGTGCCAGCAGCTTAGGGGACAGTTTTGAGACCCAGTACTTC. This gives the protein CASSLGDSFETQYF. The chain employs TRBV11-2 and TRBJ2-5, with TRBD1 matching over 7 bases. Germline loops: CDR1 SGHAT, CDR2 FQNNGV. The trim removed 1 base at V and 5 bases at J, leaving 4 bases unmatched. The CDR3 sequence is 14 residues long.

The chain couples TRBV4-3 to TRBJ2-3; the D is unclear. Trimming shortened V by 4 bases and J by 0 bases, and 8 bases separated the two germline ends. The germline V gene has CDR1 LGHNA and CDR2 YSLEER. The CDR3 extends over 14 amino acids. This CDR3 is CASSRGSSTDTQYF. The DNA of the CDR3 is TGCGCCAGCAGCCGAGGTTCTAGCACAGATACGCAGTATTTT.

The chain uses TRBV7-2 and TRBJ2-7; 7 bases fit TRBD1. Per the germline V gene, CDR1 is SGHTA and CDR2 is FQGNSA. The length of the CDR3 is 13 residues. V shed 5 bases and J 2 bases; nucleotides not matched to a gene: 3. The CDR3 DNA reads TGTGCCAGCAGCACTACAGGGGCCTACGAGCAGTACTTC. Its translation: CASSTTGAYEQYF.

In this sample, this clonotype turned up many times. The chain has TRBV19 and TRBJ2-4; D perhaps matches TRBD1 (6 bases). Germline V gene data show CDR1 as LNHDA and CDR2 as SQIVND (reference sequence). The CDR3 is 13 amino acids. The V gene lost 9 bases and the J gene lost 5 bases, with 14 bases spanning the gap. In DNA form, the CDR3 reads TGTGCCAGGATCAGGGGCCAGGAAAACATTCAGTACTTC. Translating gives CARIRGQENIQYF.

A few counts support this clonotype. The J gene is TRBJ2-3, the V gene TRBV7-3; 8 bases align to TRBD2. V lost 3 bases to trimming and J lost 0 bases; unmatched junction nucleotides: 14. The CDR3 runs to 19 residues. Germline-derived CDR1 and CDR2 are SGHTA and FQGTGA. The CDR3 protein is CASSFGAGGSPSSTDTQYF. Written as DNA, the CDR3 is TGTGCCAGCAGCTTTGGGGCGGGAGGCTCCCCCTCTAGCACAGATACGCAGTATTTT.

This clonotype was found many times. The J gene is TRBJ1-1, the V gene TRBV29-1, with D hard to call. V was cut by 4 bases and J by 4 bases, with 4 bases left in between. Germline CDR1 SQVTM, CDR2 ANQGSEA. The CDR3 totals 10 residues. This CDR3 reads CSVGGTEAFF. For the CDR3, the DNA is TGCAGCGTTGGGGGCACTGAAGCTTTCTTT.

Ten or more counts support this clonotype. This chain links TRBV5-6 with TRBJ2-3; D is undetermined. Germline assignment: CDR1 SGHDT and CDR2 YYEEEE. This CDR3 has 16 amino acids. V lost 0 bases and J 2 bases, leaving 13 bases between the germline ends. The CDR3 nucleotides are TGTGCCAGCAGCTTGGACCCCGACACCTCCACAGATACGCAGTATTTT. Its translation: CASSLDPDTSTDTQYF.

A note on this clonotype: A read error may produce the germline difference seen at one junction end. The CDR3 loop is CASSPAISEGRGTVAFF. In DNA, the CDR3 is TGTGCCAGCTCACCGGCCATTTCTGAGGGTCGAGGCACTGTAGCTTTCTTT. V usage is TRBV18 and J usage is TRBJ1-1; no definite D call. The germline V gene has CDR1 KGHSH and CDR2 LQKENI. CDR3 size: 17 residues. Together with reference TRBV18 and TRBJ1-1, the CDR3 gives the full variable domain: NAGVMQNPRHLVRRRGQEARLRCSPMKGHSHVYWYRQLPEEGLKFMVYLQKENIIDESGMPKERFSAEFPKEGPSILRIQQVVRGDSAAYFCASSPAISEGRGTVAFFGQGTRLTVV.

On this clonotype: Given a much more abundant clone one base away, this may be a read error. CDR3: CASLPATEAFF. The CDR3 DNA reads TGTGCCTCCCTCCCCGCGACTGAAGCTTTCTTT. This sequence joins TRBV28 and TRBJ1-1; D is ambiguous. The CDR3 length is 11 residues. The germline CDR1 and CDR2 sequences are MDHEN and SYDVKM. Trimming shortened V by 11 bases and J by 5 bases, and 12 bases separated the two germline ends.

As for this clonotype: One end of the junction fails to match germline, which may point to a read error. The chain is built from TRBV7-6 and TRBJ2-2; weak D call: TRBD2 (5 bases). The CDR3 extends over 16 amino acids. Germline V gene data show CDR1 as SGHVS and CDR2 as FNYEAQ. The CDR3 reads CASGLDRVPNPGELFF. CDR3 DNA sequence: TGTGCCAGCGGTTTAGACCGGGTCCCAAATCCCGGGGAGCTGTTCTTT.

There are a few counts of this clonotype. The V gene is TRBV27, the J gene TRBJ2-3; possible D gene TRBD1, 6 bases. From germline, CDR1 is MNHEY and CDR2 SMNVEV (reference sequence). The ends were cut back, 5 bases at V and 3 bases at J, with 12 bases in the middle. This CDR3 has 14 amino acids. CDR3 sequence (DNA): TGTGCCAGCAGTCCCCAACAGGGAACAGATACGCAGTATTTT. Translation gives CASSPQQGTDTQYF.

The chain combines TRBV7-8 with TRBJ1-1; D perhaps matches TRBD1 (5 bases). CDR1 is SGHVS and CDR2 is FQNEAQ in the germline V gene. CDR3 length equals 16 residues. V lost 7 bases to trimming and J lost 1 base, with 19 bases between them. The CDR3 DNA sequence: TGTGCCAGCACGCCAGGGACGGCGGGGTCGAACACTGAAGCTTTCTTT. It yields the protein CASTPGTAGSNTEAFF.

Notes on this clonotype: This may stem from a read error, because a much larger clone lies one nucleotide away. The conserved closing phenylalanine or tryptophan is absent in this CDR3, likely reflecting a read error. The chain has TRBV7-9 and TRBJ1-5; TRBD1 agrees at 12 bases. The CDR3 totals 17 residues. CDR1 and CDR2 from the germline V gene are SEHNR and FQNEAQ (reference sequence). Trimming took 0 bases from V and 6 from J; bases not matched to a gene: 6. The CDR3 loop is CASSLAGQGARGQPQHL. CDR3 in DNA: TGTGCCAGCAGCTTAGCGGGACAGGGGGCGCGGGGTCAGCCCCAGCATCTT.

This clonotype was observed many times. The chain couples TRBV29-1 to TRBJ2-3, with 7 bases lining up with TRBD1. J was trimmed by 0 bases and V by 1 base; bases with no gene match: 13. Per the germline V gene, CDR1 is SQVTM and CDR2 is ANQGSEA. This CDR3 has 18 amino acids. This CDR3 reads CSVEGRQGEGESTDTQYF. The CDR3, as DNA: TGCAGCGTTGAAGGGCGGCAGGGGGAAGGGGAAAGCACAGATACGCAGTATTTT.

The chain employs TRBV10-2 and TRBJ2-1, with 7 bases identical to TRBD1. Germline CDR1 is WSHSY and CDR2 is SAAADI. Losses at the gene ends were 5 bases for V and 4 bases for J; bases not matched to a gene: 8. CDR3 size: 15 residues. DNA of the CDR3: TGCGCCAGCAGTAAGTTCAGGGGGTCTTACAATGAGCAGTTCTTC. It encodes CASSKFRGSYNEQFF.

The chain employs TRBV6-2 or TRBV6-3 and TRBJ2-2; D possibly corresponds to TRBD2 (5 bases). Germline lookup yields CDR1 MNHEY and CDR2 SVGEGT. The CDR3 has 13 amino acids. The ends were cut back, 7 bases at V and 6 bases at J, with 12 bases in the middle. CDR3 DNA sequence: TGTGCCAGCAATGACTATCTCCCCGGGGAGCTGTTTTTT. This sequence encodes CASNDYLPGELFF.

The genes are TRBV3-1 and TRBJ1-5, with D hard to call. The CDR3 loop spans 13 amino acids. Trimming removed 6 bases from V and 6 bases from J, with 12 bases in between. Looked up from germline, CDR1 is LGHDT and CDR2 is YNNKEL (reference sequence). In DNA form, the CDR3 reads TGTGCCAGCAGTCCCCCGGCGGGTCAGCCCCAGCATTTT. Translated, it gives CASSPPAGQPQHF.

This clonotype came up once. The rearrangement uses TRBV7-2 and TRBJ2-7; D gene unclear. With 0 bases removed from V and 3 bases from J, the gap between germline ends came to 6 bases. Germline loops: CDR1 SGHTA, CDR2 FQGNSA. CDR3 length: 13 amino acids. The CDR3 coding sequence is TGTGCCAGCAGCTTAGCCCTTTTCTACGAGCAGTACTTC. Its protein is CASSLALFYEQYF.